A single TCR beta chain is shown here with its context. The antigen remains undetermined. This sample is drawn from a study of CD8+ T cells in alopecia areata. Overall study context: Oral tofacitinib (5 to 10 mg twice daily) was administered to treated patients. Study findings and constraints: Scalp lesions, especially in alopecia totalis/universalis, had higher clonality than normal scalp.

Germline lookup yields CDR1 LNHNV and CDR2 YYDKDF (reference sequence). V trimming: 1 base; J trimming: 2 bases; junction bases outside the gene matches: 2. The CDR3 spans 14 residues. Sequencing used cDNA as its template, made by extracting RNA and reverse transcribing it. Sequencing used immunoSEQ multiplex PCR; TCRdb keeps in-frame clones, though not all of them. The sample records roughly 150,000 clones, under 60% being singletons. The source material was CD4+ T cells sorted from blood, sampled at week 0. The TCR was taken from a human donor with alopecia areata. The chain combines TRBV15 with TRBJ2-7; 7 nucleotides align to TRBD2. As DNA, the CDR3 is TGTGCCACCAGCAGAGGGGAGGGGACCTACGAGCAGTACTTC. Its translation: CATSRGEGTYEQYF.